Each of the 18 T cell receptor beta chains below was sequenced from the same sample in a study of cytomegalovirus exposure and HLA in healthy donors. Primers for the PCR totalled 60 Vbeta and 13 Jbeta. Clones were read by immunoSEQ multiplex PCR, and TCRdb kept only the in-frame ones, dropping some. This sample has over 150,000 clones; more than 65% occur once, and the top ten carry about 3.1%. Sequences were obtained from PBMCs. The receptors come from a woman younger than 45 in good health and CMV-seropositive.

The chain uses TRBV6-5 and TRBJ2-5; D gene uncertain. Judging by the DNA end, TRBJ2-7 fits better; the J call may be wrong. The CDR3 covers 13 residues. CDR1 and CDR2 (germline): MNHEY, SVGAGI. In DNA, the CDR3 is TGTGCCAGCAGTTACGTGTATGGAGACGAGCAGTACTTC. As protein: CASSYVYGDEQYF.

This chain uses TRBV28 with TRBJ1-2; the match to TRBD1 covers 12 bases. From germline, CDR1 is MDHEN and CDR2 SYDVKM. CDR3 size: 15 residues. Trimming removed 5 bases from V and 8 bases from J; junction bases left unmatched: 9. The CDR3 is CASSQGDRGLEGYTF. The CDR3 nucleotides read TGTGCCAGCAGTCAGGGGGACAGGGGGCTTGAAGGCTACACCTTC.

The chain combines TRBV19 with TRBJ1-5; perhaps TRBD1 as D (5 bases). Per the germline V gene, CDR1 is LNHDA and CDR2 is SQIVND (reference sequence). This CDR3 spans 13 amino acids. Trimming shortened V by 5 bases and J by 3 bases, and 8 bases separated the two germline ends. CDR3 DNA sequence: TGTGCCAGTAGTCGGGGGAACAATCAGCCCCAGCATTTT. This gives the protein CASSRGNNQPQHF.

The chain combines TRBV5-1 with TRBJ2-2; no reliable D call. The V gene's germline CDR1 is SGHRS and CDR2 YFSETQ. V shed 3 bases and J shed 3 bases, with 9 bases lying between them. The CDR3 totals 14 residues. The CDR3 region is CASSSYPDTGELFF. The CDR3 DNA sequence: TGCGCCAGCAGCTCCTACCCCGACACCGGGGAGCTGTTTTTT.

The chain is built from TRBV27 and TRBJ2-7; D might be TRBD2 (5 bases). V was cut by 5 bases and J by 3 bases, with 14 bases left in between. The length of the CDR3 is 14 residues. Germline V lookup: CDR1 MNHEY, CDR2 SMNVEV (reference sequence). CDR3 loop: CASSLGLLNYEQYF. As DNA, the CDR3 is TGTGCCAGCAGTCTCGGACTCCTCAACTACGAGCAGTACTTC.

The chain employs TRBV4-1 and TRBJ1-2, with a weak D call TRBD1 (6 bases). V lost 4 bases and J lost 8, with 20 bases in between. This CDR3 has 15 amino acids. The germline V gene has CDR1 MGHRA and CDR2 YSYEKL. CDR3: CASSPIEGGMQGYTF. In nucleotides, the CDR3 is TGCGCCAGCAGCCCCATTGAGGGGGGGATGCAAGGCTACACCTTC.

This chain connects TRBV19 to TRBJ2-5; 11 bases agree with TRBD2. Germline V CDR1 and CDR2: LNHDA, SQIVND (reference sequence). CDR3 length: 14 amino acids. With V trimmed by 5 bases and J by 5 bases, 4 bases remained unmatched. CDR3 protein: CASSPLAGVETQYF. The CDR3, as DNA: TGTGCCAGTAGTCCACTAGCGGGAGTTGAGACCCAGTACTTC.

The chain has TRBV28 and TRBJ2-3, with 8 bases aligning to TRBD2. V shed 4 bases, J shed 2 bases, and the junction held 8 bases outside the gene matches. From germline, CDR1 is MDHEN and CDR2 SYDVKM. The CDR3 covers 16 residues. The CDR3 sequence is CASSSEAGGSTDTQYF. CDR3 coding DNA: TGTGCCAGCAGTTCCGAGGCGGGAGGTTCCACAGATACGCAGTATTTT.

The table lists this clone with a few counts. CDR3 sequence (DNA): TGTGCCAGCAGTGGTACGGTGGGTTGGGGGCAAGGCACTGAAGCTTTCTTT. This sequence encodes CASSGTVGWGQGTEAFF. This chain connects TRBV6-1 to TRBJ1-1; D is possibly TRBD1 (6 bases). The CDR3 has 17 amino acids. V was pared by 4 bases and J by 4 bases, with 22 bases between. CDR1 and CDR2 from the germline V gene are MNHNS and SASEGT.

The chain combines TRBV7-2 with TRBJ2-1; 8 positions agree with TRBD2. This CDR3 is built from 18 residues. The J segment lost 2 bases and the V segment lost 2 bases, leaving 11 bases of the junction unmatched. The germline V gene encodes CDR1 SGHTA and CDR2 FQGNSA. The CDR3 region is CASSLPKSSSGPYNEQFF. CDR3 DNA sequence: TGTGCCAGCAGCTTACCTAAATCTTCTAGCGGGCCCTACAATGAGCAGTTCTTC.

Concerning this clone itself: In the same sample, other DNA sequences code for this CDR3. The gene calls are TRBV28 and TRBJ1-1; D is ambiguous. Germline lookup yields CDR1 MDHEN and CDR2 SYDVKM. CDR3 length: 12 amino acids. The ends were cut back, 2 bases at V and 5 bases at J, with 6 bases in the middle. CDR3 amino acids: CASSLRVTEAFF. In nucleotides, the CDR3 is TGTGCCAGCAGTTTAAGAGTGACTGAAGCTTTCTTT.

CDR3 amino acids: CASSERLAGAETQYF. CDR3 in DNA: TGTGCCAGCAGTGAACGGCTAGCGGGAGCCGAGACCCAGTACTTC. V and J are TRBV6-1 and TRBJ2-5; 10 bases fit TRBD2. The length of the CDR3 is 15 residues. Germline V gene data show CDR1 as MNHNS and CDR2 as SASEGT. Unmatched junction bases numbered 5, after V lost 2 bases and J lost 5 bases.

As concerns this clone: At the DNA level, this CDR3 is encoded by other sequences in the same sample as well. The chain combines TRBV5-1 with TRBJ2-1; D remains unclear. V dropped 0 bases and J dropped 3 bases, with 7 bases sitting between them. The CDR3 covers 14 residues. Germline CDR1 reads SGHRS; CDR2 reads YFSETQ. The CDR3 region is CASSLGGGYNEQFF. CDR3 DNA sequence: TGCGCCAGCAGCTTGGGCGGCGGCTACAATGAGCAGTTCTTC.

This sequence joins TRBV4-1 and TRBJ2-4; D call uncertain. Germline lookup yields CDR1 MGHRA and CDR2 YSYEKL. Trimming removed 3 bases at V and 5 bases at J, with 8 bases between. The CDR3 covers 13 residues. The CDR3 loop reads CASSHERENIQYF. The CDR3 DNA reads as TGCGCCAGCAGCCACGAGAGAGAAAACATTCAGTACTTC.

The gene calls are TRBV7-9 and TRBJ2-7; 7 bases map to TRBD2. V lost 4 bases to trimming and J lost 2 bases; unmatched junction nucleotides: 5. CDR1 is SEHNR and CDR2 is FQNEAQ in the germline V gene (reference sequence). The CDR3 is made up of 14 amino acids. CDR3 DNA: TGTGCCAGCAGCTCTAGCGGACCTACCTACGAGCAGTACTTC. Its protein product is CASSSSGPTYEQYF.

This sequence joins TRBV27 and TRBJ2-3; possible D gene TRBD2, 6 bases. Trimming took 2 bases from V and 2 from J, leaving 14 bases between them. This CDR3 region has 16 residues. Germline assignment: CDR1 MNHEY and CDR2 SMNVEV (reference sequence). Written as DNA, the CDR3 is TGTGCCAGCAGTTTAATCCCTGCGGGGTACACAGATACGCAGTATTTT. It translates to CASSLIPAGYTDTQYF.

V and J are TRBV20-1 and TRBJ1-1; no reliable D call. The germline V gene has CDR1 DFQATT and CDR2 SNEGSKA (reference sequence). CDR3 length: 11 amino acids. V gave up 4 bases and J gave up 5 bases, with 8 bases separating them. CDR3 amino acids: CSATRGTEAFF. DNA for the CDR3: TGCAGTGCTACTCGGGGAACTGAAGCTTTCTTT.

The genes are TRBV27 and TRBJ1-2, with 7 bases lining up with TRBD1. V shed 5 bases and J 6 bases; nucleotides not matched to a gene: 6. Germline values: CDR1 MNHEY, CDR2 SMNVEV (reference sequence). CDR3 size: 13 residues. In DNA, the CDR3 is TGTGCCAGCAGTGAGGGGGCGAATGATGGCTACACCTTC. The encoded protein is CASSEGANDGYTF.